The clone carrying this T cell receptor beta chain has just one count. Its antigen is unknown. The source of the sample is a study of shared clonotypes between healthy human individuals. Whole-study results and caveats: Sampling covered nothing but blood. Tissue TCR repertoires likely differ from those found in blood.

The protocol was immunoSEQ multiplex PCR, while the TCRdb copy is restricted to in-frame clones and leaves out a portion. The sample records approximately 470,000 clones, over 70% being singletons. The ends were cut back, 2 bases at V and 1 base at J, with 5 bases in the middle. The germline V gene has CDR1 KGHSH and CDR2 LQKENI. The CDR3 loop spans 13 amino acids. The sequence was obtained from a woman aged 40 to 50 in good health. Some clones in this sample may be carry-over from other donors' samples. The sequenced sample was PBMCs. The gene calls are TRBV18 and TRBJ2-5; D is unclear. CDR3 protein: CASSPNGQETQYF. The DNA for the CDR3 is TGTGCCAGCTCACCAAACGGCCAAGAGACCCAGTACTTC.